This T cell receptor beta chain derives from a study of T cells after yellow fever vaccination (dated by TCRdb to the late 2010s). General notes on the study: The SMART-Seq v4 Ultra Low Input RNA kit was used to prepare libraries from fractions with low cell numbers. To track T-cell clones before and after primary and booster YFV17D yellow fever vaccination, bulk TCR alpha and beta repertoires were sequenced longitudinally. Two healthy male donors, one aged 18 to 29 and one aged 30 to 40 years, made up the cohort. Blood samples were taken at several timepoints before and after primary and secondary immunization, and bulk PBMC replicates and cell subsets were isolated. General study outcomes and caveats: Because the study included only two donors, the extent to which the findings can be generalized is limited. After the booster, most clones that had expanded after primary vaccination were detected again (around 96% of CD4 and under 90% of CD8), suggesting broad maintenance of memory. Computational filtering was needed because FACS-sorted repertoires could contain abundant contaminating clonotypes from the bulk population. The secondary T-cell response was weaker than the primary response but faster, peaking on day 5 instead of day 15. A small share of clonotypes was detected in both CD4 and CD8 compartments, with the overlap likely arising from convergent recombination.

The treatment or condition tag for this specimen amounts to: live attenuated yellow fever vaccine strain. At each blood-draw timepoint, two biological replicates of bulk PBMCs were collected. PBMCs were isolated from peripheral blood using a standard Ficoll-Paque protocol. TriZol was used to extract RNA from bulk PBMCs, from CD4 and CD8 fractions, and from dextramer-positive and dextramer-negative fractions. The V end gives up 2 bases and the J end 0 bases, leaving 5 bases in the junction not matched to a gene. The germline V gene sets CDR1 to SGHDT and CDR2 to YYEEEE. From cysteine to valine, the CDR3 is 15 amino acids long. The sequence is cut down to CDR3 DNA, 45 bases in frame from base 1. TCR cDNA was made using 5'RACE template switching, a step that added a universal primer site and unique molecular identifiers. Priming for cDNA synthesis came from both the TCR alpha and TCR beta constant segments. Library amplification involved two PCR steps, and the second step added sample barcodes and sequencing adapters. Libraries were sequenced on Illumina HiSeq 2500 (2x100 bp) or NovaSeq (2x150 bp). The original methods were these. MIGEC was used to demultiplex reads and collapse the reads into UMI consensus sequences, and MiXCR was used for V(D)J alignment. Using edgeR on replicate PBMC samples, clonotypes were called vaccine-responding if FDR was below 0.01 and the log2 fold change was above 5 up to day 15. CD4 or CD8 identity was assigned to each bulk clonotype according to whether the clonotype was present at higher abundance in the sequenced CD4 repertoire or the sequenced CD8 repertoire. In TCRdb, the public reads were trimmed at Q25 with fastp and aligned with MiXCR, with productive beta chains retained. Merged by CDR3 protein, the rows form single entries marked with the most common genes and DNA. The V and J calls and clone size are TCRdb's, not the authors'. This sample has 300,000 to 350,000 distinct CDR3 sequences in its table, and roughly 8% of those were observed once. The ten top clones hold 15% to 20% of the sample.

There are many counts of this clonotype. Its antigen is not yet known. No base quality values were provided; no much bigger clone lies one nucleotide off. The sequences come from PBMCs, collected approximately 47 days after the first yellow fever vaccination. The receptor's source is a man aged 18 to 35 who received the YFV17D yellow fever vaccine. This chain joins TRBV5-6 to TRBJ2-7; TRBD1 matches 7 bases in the middle. The bases read TGTGCCAGCAGCTTCGGGACAGCCAGCTCCTACGAGCAGTACGTC. Its product reads: CASSFGTASSYEQYV.